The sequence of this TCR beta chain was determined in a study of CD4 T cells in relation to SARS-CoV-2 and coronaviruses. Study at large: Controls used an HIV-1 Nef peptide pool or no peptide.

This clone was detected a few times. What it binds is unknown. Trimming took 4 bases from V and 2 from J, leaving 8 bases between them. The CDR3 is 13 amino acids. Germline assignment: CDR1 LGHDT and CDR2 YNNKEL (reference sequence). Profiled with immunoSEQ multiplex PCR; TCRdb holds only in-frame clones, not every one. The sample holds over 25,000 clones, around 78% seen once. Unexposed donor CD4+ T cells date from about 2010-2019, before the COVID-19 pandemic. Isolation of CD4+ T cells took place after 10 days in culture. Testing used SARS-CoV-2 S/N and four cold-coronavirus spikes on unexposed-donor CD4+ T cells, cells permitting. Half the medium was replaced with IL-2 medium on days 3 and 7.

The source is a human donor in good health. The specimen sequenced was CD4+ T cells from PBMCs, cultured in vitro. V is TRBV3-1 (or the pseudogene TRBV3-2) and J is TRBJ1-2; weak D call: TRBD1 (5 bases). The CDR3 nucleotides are TGTGCCAGCAGCCGGGACGGCAACTATGGCTACACCTTC. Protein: CASSRDGNYGYTF.